The 30 T cell receptor beta chains below were found in one sample sequenced in a study of blood T cell repertoires in COVID-19. This table comes from immunoSEQ multiplex PCR, and its TCRdb copy is limited to in-frame clones, with some not included. The sample lists about 70,000 clones; approximately 84% were seen once. Sequencing used peripheral blood. The receptors derive from a man aged 40-49 years with COVID-19, enrolled during active disease.

Concerning this clone itself: This same CDR3 is encoded by further DNA sequences in the sample. V is TRBV30 and J is TRBJ1-2, with 8 bases that match TRBD1. With 4 bases clipped from V and 5 bases from J, the junction kept 6 bases outside the gene matches. The CDR3 is 13 amino acids. CDR1 is GTSNPN and CDR2 is SVGIG in the germline V gene (reference sequence). The CDR3 reads CAWNRDRPYGYTF. For the CDR3, the DNA is TGTGCCTGGAACAGGGACAGGCCGTATGGCTACACCTTC. Filled out from reference TRBV30 and TRBJ1-2, the complete variable domain reads SQTIHQWPATLVQPVGSPLSLECTVEGTSNPNLYWYRQAAGRGLQLLFYSVGIGQISSEVPQNLSASRPQDRQFILSSKKLLLSDSGFYLCAWNRDRPYGYTFGSGTRLTVV.

The chain is built from TRBV5-4 and TRBJ2-2; 13 bases match TRBD2. V was clipped by 0 bases and J by 6 bases; unmatched bases: 2. The CDR3 runs to 16 residues. Germline V gene data show CDR1 as SGHNT and CDR2 as YYREEE (reference sequence). The CDR3, as DNA: TGTGCCAGCAGCTTGGGACTAGCGGGGGGCCCCGGGGAGCTGTTTTTT. Amino acid sequence: CASSLGLAGGPGELFF. The full variable domain, with the rest looked up from reference TRBV5-4 and TRBJ2-2, is ETGVTQSPTHLIKTRGQQVTLRCSSQSGHNTVSWYQQALGQGPQFIFQYYREEENGRGNFPPRFSGLQFPNYSSELNVNALELDDSALYLCASSLGLAGGPGELFFGEGSRLTVL.

The rearrangement links TRBV7-2 to TRBJ1-1, with a weak D call TRBD1 (6 bases). V dropped 2 bases and J dropped 3 bases, with 10 bases sitting between them. The CDR3 has 14 amino acids. CDR1 is SGHTA and CDR2 is FQGNSA in the germline V gene. DNA of the CDR3: TGTGCCAGCAGCTTACTAAACAGGGACACTGAAGCTTTCTTT. It is translated as CASSLLNRDTEAFF.

J is TRBJ2-2 and V is TRBV3-1 (or the pseudogene TRBV3-2); 8 positions agree with TRBD1. The CDR3 is 16 residues long. Germline V gene sequence: CDR1 LGHDT, CDR2 YNNKEL (reference sequence). With V trimmed by 7 bases and J by 4 bases, 11 bases remained unmatched. The CDR3: CASTQGALVGTGELFF. CDR3 nucleotide sequence: TGTGCCAGCACCCAGGGGGCCTTGGTGGGCACCGGGGAGCTGTTTTTT.

The chain joins TRBV10-3 to TRBJ2-6; no definite D call. The CDR3 is made up of 17 amino acids. With 8 bases removed from V and 0 bases from J, the gap between germline ends came to 17 bases. CDR1 is ENHRY and CDR2 is SYGVKD in the germline V gene. The CDR3 here is CAISKQISTSGANVLTF. In nucleotides, the CDR3 is TGTGCCATCTCCAAACAGATCTCGACCTCTGGGGCCAACGTCCTGACTTTC.

The chain combines TRBV12-5 with TRBJ2-5; TRBD2 matches at 7 bases. Germline V CDR1 and CDR2: LGHNT, FRNRAP. This CDR3 contains 14 residues. J gave up 5 bases and V 7 bases, and 10 bases lay outside the gene matches. The CDR3 coding sequence is TGTGCTAGTGCCGATGGGGGGGATAGGGAGACCCAGTACTTC. It codes for CASADGGDRETQYF.

The rearrangement joins TRBV29-1 to TRBJ1-3, with TRBD1 matching 8 bases. The CDR3 has 18 residues. Germline loops: CDR1 SQVTM, CDR2 ANQGSEA. V lost 2 bases, J lost 0 bases, and 12 bases stayed unmatched. CDR3 residues: CSVEPQGASTLSGNTIYF. The CDR3 DNA reads TGCAGCGTTGAACCTCAGGGGGCCTCCACTCTCTCTGGAAACACCATATATTTT.

The V call is TRBV30, the J call TRBJ1-6; TRBD1 might be the D (5 bases). CDR3 length: 17 residues. Per germline, CDR1 GTSNPN and CDR2 SVGIG (reference sequence). Trimming took 0 bases from V and 6 from J, leaving 18 bases between them. The CDR3 DNA reads TGTGCCTGGAGTGTAAGAGACGGGGGGTTCGGTAATTCACCCCTCCACTTT. This encodes CAWSVRDGGFGNSPLHF.

This clone was seen a single time. V and J are TRBV7-9 and TRBJ1-5; 8 positions agree with TRBD1. The CDR3 is 16 amino acids. Germline CDR1 reads SEHNR; CDR2 reads FQNEAQ (reference sequence). The V and J ends lost 0 bases and 3 bases, in that order; junction bases with no gene match: 4. The CDR3 DNA reads TGTGCCAGCAGCTTAGCGTTGGGACAGGACAATCAGCCCCAGCATTTT. It codes for CASSLALGQDNQPQHF.

V usage is TRBV19 and J usage is TRBJ1-1, with 10 bases aligning to TRBD1. Trimming at V came to 6 bases and at J to 5 bases, leaving 6 bases not matched to a gene. The CDR3 runs to 14 residues. Germline loops: CDR1 LNHDA, CDR2 SQIVND (reference sequence). The CDR3 is CASRGQGEMTEAFF. CDR3 DNA sequence: TGTGCCAGTAGAGGACAGGGGGAAATGACTGAAGCTTTCTTT.

This clone came up once. The chain is built from TRBV6-4 and TRBJ1-1; maybe TRBD1 (5 bases). Per the germline V gene, CDR1 is MRHNA and CDR2 is SNTAGT. Trimming pared 2 bases from V and 4 bases from J, leaving 11 bases between. This CDR3 has 14 amino acids. The CDR3 DNA reads as TGTGCCAGCAGTGACGAGTCCGGGGGCACTGAAGCTTTCTTT. Translation gives CASSDESGGTEAFF.

The J gene is TRBJ2-3, the V gene TRBV5-1; 9 bases are a match to TRBD1. J lost 5 bases, V lost 7 bases, and 11 bases had no gene match. This CDR3 contains 15 residues. The V gene's germline CDR1 is SGHRS and CDR2 YFSETQ. The CDR3 loop reads CASQKGTGQGDTQYF. In nucleotides, the CDR3 is TGCGCCAGCCAAAAAGGGACAGGGCAGGGAGATACGCAGTATTTT. The full variable domain, in which reference TRBV5-1 and TRBJ2-3 provide the parts outside the CDR3, is KAGVTQTPRYLIKTRGQQVTLSCSPISGHRSVSWYQQTPGQGLQFLFEYFSETQRNKGNFPGRFSGRQFSNSRSEMNVSTLELGDSALYLCASQKGTGQGDTQYFGPGTRLTVL.

This chain uses TRBV5-1 with TRBJ2-4; 8 bases agree with TRBD1. The V gene's germline CDR1 is SGHRS and CDR2 YFSETQ. The CDR3 has 14 residues. V was clipped by 0 bases and J by 6 bases; unmatched bases: 2. As DNA, the CDR3 is TGCGCCAGCAGCTTGGGGACAGGGTTAAACATTCAGTACTTC. It codes for CASSLGTGLNIQYF.

The rearrangement uses TRBV6-5 and TRBJ1-4, with TRBD1 matching 7 bases. CDR1 is MNHEY and CDR2 is SVGAGI in the germline V gene. The CDR3 sequence is 14 residues long. With V trimmed by 10 bases and J by 6 bases, 11 bases remained unmatched. In nucleotides, the CDR3 is TGTGCCACCCAGACAGGGCGAAATGATGAAAAACTGTTTTTT. Protein product: CATQTGRNDEKLFF.

This clone was detected only a few times. This chain uses TRBV6-5 with TRBJ1-2; 7 bases are shared with TRBD1. Germline CDR1 and CDR2: MNHEY and SVGAGI. The CDR3 has 13 residues. V shed 11 bases, J shed 6 bases, and the junction held 12 bases outside the gene matches. DNA of the CDR3: TGTGCCTGCGCGGCCGGGACAGTTGATGGCTACACCTTC. Translating it yields CACAAGTVDGYTF.

The chain recombines TRBV3-1 (or the pseudogene TRBV3-2) with TRBJ2-2, with TRBD2 matching over 9 bases. This CDR3 has 14 amino acids. V gave up 7 bases and J gave up 8 bases; unmatched junction bases: 8. Germline V CDR1 and CDR2: LGHDT, YNNKEL (reference sequence). For the CDR3, the DNA is TGTGCCAGCACCCCGGGACTAGCTGCTGGGGAGCTGTTTTTT. Translating gives CASTPGLAAGELFF.

V is TRBV18 and J is TRBJ2-1; TRBD2 matches at 7 bases. Looked up from germline, CDR1 is KGHSH and CDR2 is LQKENI. The CDR3 is 16 amino acids. With V trimmed by 0 bases and J by 3 bases, 5 bases remained unmatched. Here the CDR3 reads CASSPPSAGLYNEQFF. Written as DNA, the CDR3 is TGTGCCAGCTCACCACCGTCAGCGGGGCTCTACAATGAGCAGTTCTTC.

The genes are TRBV30 and TRBJ2-2; 8 nucleotides align to TRBD1. J gave up 3 bases and V 4 bases, and 13 bases lay outside the gene matches. The length of the CDR3 is 17 residues. Germline CDR1 is GTSNPN and CDR2 is SVGIG (reference sequence). CDR3: CAWKDKRSTGDTGELFF. Written as DNA, the CDR3 is TGTGCCTGGAAAGATAAACGTTCGACAGGGGACACCGGGGAGCTGTTTTTT.

A word on this clone: Other nucleotide sequences in the sample specify the same CDR3. This rearrangement joins TRBV19 to TRBJ1-2; 10 bases match TRBD1. This CDR3 is built from 14 residues. Germline V CDR1 and CDR2: LNHDA, SQIVND (reference sequence). Germline trimming cut 7 bases from V and 1 base from J; bases unmatched to any gene: 3. The CDR3: CASTRTGGNYGYTF. The CDR3 region has the DNA TGTGCCAGTACTCGGACAGGGGGTAACTATGGCTACACCTTC.

This clone showed up just once. The chain's CDR3 is CASSVGLGQGAHLQYF. CDR3 bases: TGTGCCAGCAGCGTAGGTCTGGGGCAGGGTGCCCATTTACAGTACTTC. This chain links TRBV9 with TRBJ2-4; maybe TRBD1 (5 bases). The CDR3 length is 16 residues. The germline V gene encodes CDR1 SGDLS and CDR2 YYNGEE. The V end was cut by 0 bases, the J end by 13 bases, with 23 bases between.

A few counts support this clone. The chain is built from TRBV4-2 and TRBJ1-6; 7 nucleotides align to TRBD1. J gave up 2 bases and V 0 bases, and 1 base lay outside the gene matches. Germline V lookup: CDR1 LGHNA, CDR2 YNFKEQ. The CDR3 is 16 residues long. CDR3 loop: CASSQDRGPYNSPLHF. The CDR3 coding sequence is TGTGCCAGCAGCCAAGATAGGGGGCCCTATAATTCACCCCTCCACTTT.

The chain couples TRBV5-1 to TRBJ1-6; D perhaps matches TRBD1 (5 bases). The CDR3 is 16 amino acids. The V end lost 4 bases, the J end lost 10 bases, and 21 bases lay between the germline ends. CDR1 and CDR2 (germline): SGHRS, YFSETQ. CDR3 nucleotide sequence: TGCGCCAGCAGCCCGTCGGGGGGGAGTGTCGGGTCACCCCTCCACTTT. As protein: CASSPSGGSVGSPLHF.

The CDR3 DNA reads as TGTGCCAGCAGTTCCAGGGGTGACAATGAGCAGTTCTTC. Protein sequence: CASSSRGDNEQFF. This chain connects TRBV12-3 or TRBV12-4 to TRBJ2-1; weak D call: TRBD1 (6 bases). Trimming took 4 bases from V and 5 from J, leaving 9 bases between them. This CDR3 has 13 amino acids.

The rearrangement joins TRBV5-1 to TRBJ2-3; no firm D call. V was cut by 4 bases and J by 4 bases, with 10 bases left in between. The length of the CDR3 is 13 residues. Germline V gene data show CDR1 as SGHRS and CDR2 as YFSETQ. In DNA, the CDR3 is TGCGCCAGCAGCCCTGCTAGTCCAGATACGCAGTATTTT. The encoded protein is CASSPASPDTQYF. The full variable domain, in which reference TRBV5-1 and TRBJ2-3 provide the parts outside the CDR3, is KAGVTQTPRYLIKTRGQQVTLSCSPISGHRSVSWYQQTPGQGLQFLFEYFSETQRNKGNFPGRFSGRQFSNSRSEMNVSTLELGDSALYLCASSPASPDTQYFGPGTRLTVL.

V is TRBV18 and J is TRBJ1-5; no clear D. CDR3 length equals 16 residues. V was shortened by 0 bases and J by 7 bases, with 16 bases between the two germline ends. CDR1 is KGHSH, CDR2 LQKENI, per germline. CDR3 DNA: TGTGCCAGCTCACCACCGGGTATAGGGAGCACCCAGCCCCAGCATTTT. As protein: CASSPPGIGSTQPQHF.

This chain joins TRBV7-9 and TRBJ1-6; D perhaps matches TRBD1 (5 bases). Trimming took 7 bases from V and 16 from J, leaving 20 bases between them. CDR3 length equals 13 residues. From germline, CDR1 is SEHNR and CDR2 FQNEAQ (reference sequence). The CDR3 region is CASTFRQSFPLHF. In DNA form, the CDR3 reads TGTGCCAGCACCTTCCGACAGTCTTTTCCTCTCCACTTT.

CDR3 bases: TGTGCCAGCAGTCAGACGCGGGGGGGTGTTTCTGGGGCCAACGTCCTGACTTTC. Its protein product is CASSQTRGGVSGANVLTF. This chain connects TRBV6-6 to TRBJ2-6, with 9 positions matching TRBD2. There are 18 residues in the CDR3. Germline assignment: CDR1 MNHNY and CDR2 SVGAGI (reference sequence). V trimming: 5 bases; J trimming: 1 base; junction bases outside the gene matches: 9.

The rearrangement uses TRBV2 and TRBJ1-2; perhaps TRBD1 as D (6 bases). The CDR3 is 15 amino acids. Trimming shortened V by 6 bases and J by 3 bases, and 17 bases separated the two germline ends. The germline CDR1 and CDR2 sequences are SNHLY and FYNNEI. CDR3 sequence (DNA): TGTGCCAGCAGGCCCGGTCGGGACATATACTATGGCTACACCTTC. It codes for CASRPGRDIYYGYTF.

The chain is built from TRBV20-1 and TRBJ2-7, with D unclear. Germline values: CDR1 DFQATT, CDR2 SNEGSKA (reference sequence). The length of the CDR3 is 11 residues. V was pared by 2 bases and J by 4 bases, with 6 bases between. The DNA of the CDR3 is TGCAGTGCTAGACTAGTTTACGAGCAGTACTTC. It specifies CSARLVYEQYF.

CDR3 protein: CASSSHDRGLSRGQFF. CDR3 nucleotides: TGTGCCAGCAGTTCCCACGACAGGGGCTTAAGTCGAGGGCAGTTCTTC. V usage is TRBV28 and J usage is TRBJ2-1; the match to TRBD1 covers 8 bases. Germline trimming cut 4 bases from V and 12 bases from J; bases unmatched to any gene: 17. Looked up from germline, CDR1 is MDHEN and CDR2 is SYDVKM. This CDR3 has 16 residues.